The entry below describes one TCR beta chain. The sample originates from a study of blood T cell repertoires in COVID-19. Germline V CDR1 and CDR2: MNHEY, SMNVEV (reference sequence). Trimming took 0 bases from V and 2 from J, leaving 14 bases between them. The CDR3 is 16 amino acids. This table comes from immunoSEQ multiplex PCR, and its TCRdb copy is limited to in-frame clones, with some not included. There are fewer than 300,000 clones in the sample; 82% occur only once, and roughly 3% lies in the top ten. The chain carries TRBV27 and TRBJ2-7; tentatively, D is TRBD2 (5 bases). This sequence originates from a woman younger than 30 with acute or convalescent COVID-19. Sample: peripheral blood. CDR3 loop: CASSLSPRGSAYEQYF. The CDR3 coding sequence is TGTGCCAGCAGTTTATCTCCGAGAGGTAGCGCCTACGAGCAGTACTTC.